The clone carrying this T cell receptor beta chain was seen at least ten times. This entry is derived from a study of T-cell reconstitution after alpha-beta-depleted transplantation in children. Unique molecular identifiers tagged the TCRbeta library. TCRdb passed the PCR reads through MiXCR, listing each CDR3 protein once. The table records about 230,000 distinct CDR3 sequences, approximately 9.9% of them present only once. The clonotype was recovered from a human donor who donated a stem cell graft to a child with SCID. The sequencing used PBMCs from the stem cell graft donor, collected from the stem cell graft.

The CDR3 is CASSPFGTPTYEQYF. Written as DNA, the CDR3 is TGTGCCAGCAGCCCGTTTGGGACTCCCACCTACGAGCAGTACTTC. The chain links TRBV5-5 to TRBJ2-7; D perhaps matches TRBD2 (6 bases). V was trimmed by 4 bases and J by 2 bases, leaving 16 bases between them. CDR3 length equals 15 residues. In germline, CDR1 is SGHKS, CDR2 YYEKEE (reference sequence).